A single sample is the source of the 22 T cell receptor beta chains below, sequenced in a study of T cells after yellow fever vaccination. Via MiXCR, TCRdb re-called the 5' RACE reads, giving one row per CDR3 protein. The table has 450,000 to 550,000 distinct CDR3 sequences, roughly 19% seen once. The input for sequencing was PBMCs, taken 15 days after the yellow fever booster vaccination. The origin of the receptors is a man aged 25-45 years who received the YFV17D yellow fever vaccine.

This clonotype has just a few counts. This rearrangement joins TRBV20-1 to TRBJ2-3; D uncertain. The germline V and J ends were trimmed by 6 bases and 1 base, with 17 bases remaining between them. There are 15 residues in the CDR3. Germline CDR1 DFQATT, CDR2 SNEGSKA (reference sequence). CDR3 bases: TGCAGTGCCCCCCAGGTGCGGAGACGCACAGATACGCAGTATTTT. It codes for CSAPQVRRRTDTQYF.

This rearrangement joins TRBV5-1 to TRBJ2-5; 8 bases align to TRBD2. Looked up from germline, CDR1 is SGHRS and CDR2 is YFSETQ. The CDR3 contains 15 residues. V lost 5 bases to trimming and J lost 3 bases; unmatched junction nucleotides: 9. The CDR3 spells CASSSDPGLEETQYF. The CDR3 DNA is TGCGCCAGCAGTTCCGACCCGGGACTAGAAGAGACCCAGTACTTC.

This clonotype has only a few counts. The chain uses TRBV6-1 and TRBJ1-6, with a weak D call TRBD1 (6 bases). The CDR3 spans 15 residues. Germline V gives CDR1 MNHNS, CDR2 SASEGT. The germline V and J ends were trimmed by 6 bases and 5 bases, with 14 bases remaining between them. The CDR3 DNA reads TGTGCCAGCAGGGATGGACAGATCGATAATTCACCCCTCCACTTT. Translation: CASRDGQIDNSPLHF.

This sequence joins TRBV10-2 and TRBJ2-1; 7 bases are a match to TRBD1. The length of the CDR3 is 12 residues. V was pared by 7 bases and J by 7 bases, with 4 bases of the junction left unmatched. Per germline, CDR1 WSHSY and CDR2 SAAADI. The CDR3 here is CASNRQGNEQFF. DNA of the CDR3: TGCGCCAGCAATCGACAGGGAAATGAGCAGTTCTTC.

This chain uses TRBV6-5 with TRBJ2-1; 7 bases fit TRBD2. Trimming cost V 0 bases and J 5 bases; bases outside gene matches: 7. CDR1 and CDR2 (germline): MNHEY, SVGAGI. The CDR3 is 16 residues long. DNA for the CDR3: TGTGCCAGCAGTTACTCCGGTAGGGACTACGACAATGAGCAGTTCTTC. Translating gives CASSYSGRDYDNEQFF.

The chain is built from TRBV18 and TRBJ2-3; D perhaps matches TRBD2 (6 bases). V was pared by 4 bases and J by 8 bases, with 19 bases between. The CDR3 totals 15 residues. The germline V gene encodes CDR1 KGHSH and CDR2 LQKENI. The CDR3 sequence: CASSLPLATRATQYF. In DNA form, the CDR3 reads TGTGCCAGCTCACTTCCCCTAGCGACGCGTGCTACGCAGTATTTT.

This clonotype appeared a few times. The chain recombines TRBV27 with TRBJ2-7; maybe TRBD1 (5 bases). V lost 7 bases, J lost 0 bases, and 19 bases lay in between. There are 16 residues in the CDR3. Germline V gives CDR1 MNHEY, CDR2 SMNVEV (reference sequence). This CDR3 reads CASTRTSNFISYEQYF. CDR3 nucleotides: TGTGCCAGCACCCGGACATCCAACTTCATCTCCTACGAGCAGTACTTC.

This chain uses TRBV28 with TRBJ2-1; D is perhaps TRBD2 (5 bases). Trimming shortened V by 2 bases and J by 12 bases, and 17 bases separated the two germline ends. This CDR3 has 14 amino acids. Germline loops: CDR1 MDHEN, CDR2 SYDVKM. The CDR3 protein is CASSLGSGQSMQFF. CDR3 coding DNA: TGTGCCAGCAGTTTAGGGAGCGGTCAGAGTATGCAGTTCTTC.

The chain combines TRBV9 with TRBJ1-2; TRBD1 matches at 7 bases. Germline values: CDR1 SGDLS, CDR2 YYNGEE. The CDR3 consists of 14 residues. After removal of 3 bases from V and 3 bases from J, the junction contained 5 bases not matched to a gene. The CDR3 DNA sequence: TGTGCCAGCAGCGGTACAGGGGCGTACTATGGCTACACCTTC. Protein product: CASSGTGAYYGYTF.

This clonotype was picked up a small number of times. This chain uses TRBV20-1 with TRBJ1-1, with TRBD1 matching over 8 bases. CDR1 and CDR2 from the germline V gene are DFQATT and SNEGSKA (reference sequence). With V trimmed by 0 bases and J by 0 bases, 9 bases remained unmatched. This CDR3 spans 17 amino acids. The CDR3 sequence: CSARDPGQAAMNTEAFF. In nucleotides, the CDR3 is TGCAGTGCTAGAGATCCGGGACAGGCTGCCATGAACACTGAAGCTTTCTTT.

V is TRBV10-3 and J is TRBJ2-7, with 9 positions matching TRBD2. Germline lookup yields CDR1 ENHRY and CDR2 SYGVKD. J gave up 5 bases and V 10 bases, and 12 bases lay outside the gene matches. The length of the CDR3 is 14 residues. CDR3 loop: CATTGLASGDEQYF. The CDR3 region has the DNA TGTGCCACGACAGGGTTGGCTAGCGGGGACGAGCAGTACTTC.

This clonotype has a handful of counts. The V call is TRBV5-1, the J call TRBJ2-7, with 14 nucleotides matching TRBD2. CDR1 is SGHRS, CDR2 YFSETQ, per germline. V lost 0 bases, J lost 4 bases, and 3 bases stayed unmatched. The CDR3 totals 16 residues. CDR3 region: CASSLATSGRVYEQYF. The DNA for the CDR3 is TGCGCCAGCAGCTTGGCGACTAGCGGGAGGGTTTACGAGCAGTACTTC.

This chain connects TRBV4-3 to TRBJ2-5; D is possibly TRBD1 (6 bases). Per germline, CDR1 LGHNA and CDR2 YSLEER. This CDR3 is built from 15 residues. Trimming took off 1 base at V and 5 bases at J, with 14 bases between the two ends. CDR3 DNA: TGCGCCAGCAGCCAAGTCTCAGGGGTTGCGGAGACCCAGTACTTC. It encodes CASSQVSGVAETQYF.

This clonotype was detected only a few times. The chain couples TRBV5-6 to TRBJ2-7; D is undetermined. The V end was cut by 3 bases, the J end by 2 bases, with 9 bases between. The length of the CDR3 is 13 residues. CDR1 and CDR2 (germline): SGHDT, YYEEEE. The CDR3 sequence: CASSSANTYEQYF. CDR3 nucleotides: TGTGCCAGCAGCTCGGCGAATACCTACGAGCAGTACTTC.

The V gene is TRBV7-2, the J gene TRBJ2-1, with TRBD2 matching 11 bases. The V gene end was trimmed by 5 bases and the J gene end by 2 bases; junction bases not matched to a gene: 5. There are 16 residues in the CDR3. Looked up from germline, CDR1 is SGHTA and CDR2 is FQGNSA. CDR3 region: CASSLTSGITYNEQFF. For the CDR3, the DNA is TGTGCCAGCAGCCTGACTAGCGGGATTACCTACAATGAGCAGTTCTTC.

This clonotype was counted only a few times. The chain employs TRBV4-3 and TRBJ2-7, with 8 bases lining up with TRBD1. Germline loops: CDR1 LGHNA, CDR2 YSLEER. With 2 bases clipped from V and 2 bases from J, the junction kept 17 bases outside the gene matches. The CDR3 consists of 19 residues. CDR3 sequence (DNA): TGCGCCAGCAGCCAAAACTTTAGAGCCGGACAGGGTTGGGCCTACGAGCAGTACTTC. It specifies CASSQNFRAGQGWAYEQYF.

The rearrangement uses TRBV6-1 and TRBJ1-5; D is undetermined. Germline loops: CDR1 MNHNS, CDR2 SASEGT. Between the trimmed V and J ends, which lost 0 bases and 5 bases, there was a span of 11 bases. This CDR3 spans 15 amino acids. The CDR3 sequence: CASSEALGYDQPQHF. For the CDR3, the DNA is TGTGCCAGCAGTGAAGCGCTGGGGTACGATCAGCCCCAGCATTTT.

The gene calls are TRBV19 and TRBJ1-1, with TRBD1 identical over 9 bases. This CDR3 contains 16 residues. Trimming at V came to 5 bases and at J to 4 bases, leaving 11 bases not matched to a gene. Germline loops: CDR1 LNHDA, CDR2 SQIVND (reference sequence). The CDR3 here is CASSASNRGRTTEAFF. CDR3 bases: TGTGCCAGTAGTGCCTCTAACAGGGGGCGAACCACTGAAGCTTTCTTT.

This clonotype was found a few times. V gene TRBV6-5 combines with J gene TRBJ2-5; 10 nucleotides agree with TRBD2. V dropped 2 bases and J dropped 1; count of bases not matched to a gene: 10. Germline V gives CDR1 MNHEY, CDR2 SVGAGI. The CDR3 consists of 18 residues. The CDR3 DNA follows: TGTGCCAGCAGTTACCCCGGGACTAGCGACGTATTCCAAGAGACCCAGTACTTC. This encodes CASSYPGTSDVFQETQYF.

This clonotype was seen only a few times. V and J are TRBV12-3 or TRBV12-4 and TRBJ1-1, with a possible D match to TRBD1 (5 bases). The ends were cut back, 6 bases at V and 4 bases at J, with 18 bases in the middle. The CDR3 sequence is 15 residues long. CDR3 DNA sequence: TGTGCCAGCAGACCTGTGATAGGGGCGGGCACTGAAGCTTTCTTT. Translation gives CASRPVIGAGTEAFF.

This clonotype was counted a single time. The chain has TRBV29-1 and TRBJ2-7; D is possibly TRBD1 or TRBD2 (5 bases each). Germline V lookup: CDR1 SQVTM, CDR2 ANQGSEA. V lost 6 bases and J 7 bases, leaving 19 bases between the germline ends. The CDR3 has 13 residues. The CDR3 DNA reads as TGCAGCGTCCGCGTCACCATTGGGGGAGAGCAGTACTTC. Translation: CSVRVTIGGEQYF.

The chain combines TRBV6-1 with TRBJ2-1; D is perhaps TRBD2 (5 bases). The CDR3 extends over 15 amino acids. Trimming removed 6 bases at V and 7 bases at J, with 19 bases between. Germline loops: CDR1 MNHNS, CDR2 SASEGT. The CDR3 coding sequence is TGTGCCAGCAGAGACCGGGGATTCCCCCTAAATGAGCAGTTCTTC. Protein product: CASRDRGFPLNEQFF.